A single sample gave rise to the 16 T cell receptor beta chains below, sequenced in a study of control samples from healthy donors and cancer patients. Only in-frame clones appear in the TCRdb table, and some are missing; sequencing was by immunoSEQ multiplex PCR. This table has approximately 89,000 clones, about 89% appearing once. The sequenced sample consisted of blood. These receptors all stem from a man aged 50 to 60 in good health.

This rearrangement joins TRBV2 to TRBJ1-1; the D gene is possibly TRBD1 (5 bases). The germline CDR1 and CDR2 sequences are SNHLY and FYNNEI. There are 15 residues in the CDR3. Trimming shortened V by 6 bases and J by 4 bases, and 18 bases separated the two germline ends. CDR3: CASRVQGEEGTEAFF. The CDR3 DNA reads TGTGCCAGCAGGGTTCAGGGCGAAGAGGGCACTGAAGCTTTCTTT. Looking up the rest from reference TRBV2 and TRBJ1-1 gives the full variable domain: EPEVTQTPSHQVTQMGQEVILRCVPISNHLYFYWYRQILGQKVEFLVSFYNNEISEKSEIFDDQFSVERPDGSNFTLKIRSTKLEDSAMYFCASRVQGEEGTEAFFGQGTRLTVV.

The chain is built from TRBV4-3 and TRBJ2-3; 15 nucleotides align to TRBD2. V trimming: 4 bases; J trimming: 6 bases; junction bases outside the gene matches: 2. The germline V gene encodes CDR1 LGHNA and CDR2 YSLEER. This CDR3 is 15 amino acids long. The CDR3 sequence is CASSRTSGGADTQYF. The CDR3 coding sequence is TGCGCCAGCAGCCGGACTAGCGGGGGGGCCGATACGCAGTATTTT.

This CDR3 is CASSPSSSYPSSGKNEQFF. In DNA form, the CDR3 reads TGTGCCAGCAGTCCCTCTTCGAGCTATCCTTCTAGCGGTAAGAATGAGCAGTTCTTC. V and J are TRBV6-6 and TRBJ2-1, with TRBD2 identical over 7 bases. V lost 5 bases to trimming and J lost 7 bases; unmatched junction nucleotides: 23. This CDR3 spans 19 amino acids. Germline V gene lookup returns CDR1 MNHNY and CDR2 SVGAGI (reference sequence).

This chain uses TRBV3-1 (or the pseudogene TRBV3-2) with TRBJ2-5; 9 bases are shared with TRBD2. The ends lost 0 bases at V and 0 bases at J; junction bases unmatched: 11. The length of the CDR3 is 19 residues. Germline V CDR1 and CDR2: LGHDT, YNNKEL (reference sequence). The CDR3 region is CASSQDWASGEEYQETQYF. The CDR3, as DNA: TGTGCCAGCAGCCAAGATTGGGCTAGCGGGGAGGAGTACCAAGAGACCCAGTACTTC.

This clone was seen once. The V call is TRBV30, the J call TRBJ2-7, with D perhaps matching TRBD1 or TRBD2 (5 bases each). Germline V gives CDR1 GTSNPN, CDR2 SVGIG (reference sequence). The CDR3 extends over 14 amino acids. V was shortened by 4 bases and J by 6 bases, with 19 bases between the two germline ends. CDR3 in DNA: TGTGCCTGGACGAAACTGGGACGTTTGTTCGAGCAGTACTTC. Its protein is CAWTKLGRLFEQYF.

The CDR3 bases are TGTGCCAGCAGCCCATCCTTGGTCTTTTCACTGGGCTCCTACGAGCAGTACGTC. This sequence encodes CASSPSLVFSLGSYEQYV. The gene calls are TRBV11-3 and TRBJ2-7, with D hard to call. CDR1 is SGHNT, CDR2 YENEEA, per germline. With 5 bases removed from V and 0 bases from J, the gap between germline ends came to 23 bases. CDR3 size: 18 residues.

Concerning this clone itself: Other DNA sequences in the sample encode the same CDR3. V is TRBV6-5 and J is TRBJ2-7; D might be TRBD2 (6 bases). The V gene lost 0 bases and the J gene lost 4 bases, with 10 bases spanning the gap. The germline V gene has CDR1 MNHEY and CDR2 SVGAGI. This CDR3 is built from 14 residues. The chain's CDR3 is CASSYSGGGYEQYF. CDR3 bases: TGTGCCAGCAGTTACTCGGGGGGAGGATACGAGCAGTACTTC.

V usage is TRBV7-2 and J usage is TRBJ1-3, with D possibly being TRBD1 (5 bases). CDR1 is SGHTA, CDR2 FQGNSA, per germline. The CDR3 has 15 residues. The germline V and J ends were trimmed by 5 bases and 3 bases, with 14 bases remaining between them. CDR3 loop: CASSRWSRDGNTIYF. Written as DNA, the CDR3 is TGTGCCAGCAGCCGCTGGTCCAGGGATGGAAACACCATATATTTT. The entire variable domain, with the rest obtained from reference TRBV7-2 and TRBJ1-3, is as follows: GAGVSQSPSNKVTEKGKDVELRCDPISGHTALYWYRQSLGQGLEFLIYFQGNSAPDKSGLPSDRFSAERTGGSVSTLTIQRTQQEDSAVYLCASSRWSRDGNTIYFGEGSWLTVV.

In this sample, this clone turned up once. Different DNA sequences within this sample yield the same CDR3. V usage is TRBV5-1 and J usage is TRBJ2-1; the D is unclear. CDR3 length: 15 amino acids. V shed 3 bases and J shed 0 bases, with 10 bases lying between them. Germline CDR1 SGHRS, CDR2 YFSETQ. CDR3 amino acids: CASSSSWISYNEQFF. CDR3 sequence (DNA): TGCGCCAGCAGCTCCTCGTGGATCTCCTACAATGAGCAGTTCTTC.

This clone was recorded a few times. V and J are TRBV7-2 and TRBJ2-7; D not certain. This CDR3 has 14 amino acids. Between the trimmed V and J ends, which lost 6 bases and 0 bases, there was a span of 12 bases. The germline V gene has CDR1 SGHTA and CDR2 FQGNSA. DNA for the CDR3: TGTGCCAGCAGGGAAAGCGCCAGCTCCTACGAGCAGTACGTC. Its protein is CASRESASSYEQYV.

This chain uses TRBV12-3 or TRBV12-4 with TRBJ1-2; D unclear. With 3 bases removed from V and 0 bases from J, the gap between germline ends came to 5 bases. The CDR3 sequence is 13 residues long. CDR3 loop: CASSFQTNYGYTF. The CDR3 region has the DNA TGTGCCAGCAGTTTTCAGACTAACTATGGCTACACCTTC.

The chain couples TRBV7-2 to TRBJ1-5; D remains unclear. Trimming cost V 2 bases and J 7 bases, with 9 bases left between them. The germline V gene encodes CDR1 SGHTA and CDR2 FQGNSA. The CDR3 runs to 13 residues. In nucleotides, the CDR3 is TGTGCCAGCAGCTTATGGGAAGACCAGCCCCAGCATTTT. The encoded protein is CASSLWEDQPQHF.

V usage is TRBV4-1 and J usage is TRBJ2-5; tentative D call: TRBD1 (5 bases). Germline CDR1 MGHRA, CDR2 YSYEKL. The V end lost 0 bases, the J end lost 0 bases, and 8 bases lay between the germline ends. The CDR3 is made up of 15 amino acids. The CDR3 loop reads CASSQDETDQETQYF. The CDR3 bases are TGCGCCAGCAGCCAAGATGAGACAGACCAAGAGACCCAGTACTTC.

The chain uses TRBV10-3 and TRBJ2-7; D may match TRBD1 or TRBD2 (5 bases each). V lost 0 bases, J lost 4 bases, and 10 bases lay in between. This CDR3 is built from 14 residues. The germline CDR1 and CDR2 sequences are ENHRY and SYGVKD. The CDR3 bases are TGTGCCATCAGTGAGTCGAGGGGCAAATACGAGCAGTACGTC. This encodes CAISESRGKYEQYV.

This clone came up once. V usage is TRBV12-5 and J usage is TRBJ1-1; maybe TRBD1 (5 bases). The V gene lost 0 bases and the J gene lost 6 bases, with 29 bases spanning the gap. This CDR3 spans 20 amino acids. Germline CDR1 and CDR2: LGHNT and FRNRAP. In DNA form, the CDR3 reads TGTGCTAGTGGTTTGGTAAGGTCCGGGGCAGGGTTCTTTGGTGGACCTGAAGCTTTCTTT. As protein: CASGLVRSGAGFFGGPEAFF.

The chain is built from TRBV7-3 and TRBJ1-6; D is unresolved. The CDR3 length is 12 residues. Trimming cost V 5 bases and J 5 bases, with 4 bases left between them. Germline CDR1 is SGHTA and CDR2 is FQGTGA. DNA for the CDR3: TGTGCCAGCAGCCAAAATAATTCACCCCTCCACTTT. The encoded protein is CASSQNNSPLHF. The whole variable domain, remainder taken from reference TRBV7-3 and TRBJ1-6, is GAGVSQTPSNKVTEKGKYVELRCDPISGHTALYWYRQSLGQGPEFLIYFQGTGAADDSGLPNDRFFAVRPEGSVSTLKIQRTERGDSAVYLCASSQNNSPLHFGNGTRLTVT.